These T cell receptor beta chains were read from a single sample in a study of Graves' ophthalmopathy and Graves' hyperthyroidism. TCRdb reprocessed the multiplex PCR reads via MiXCR and lists one record per CDR3 protein. This table holds about 1.2 million distinct CDR3 sequences, about 35% found once. Source material: peripheral blood or thyroid tissue (not recorded which). The source is an adult man with Graves' hyperthyroidism. CDR3s include the opening cysteine and the closing phenylalanine or tryptophan. D genes are given only for firm matches. A clone size is listed for some rows: how often the clone was seen (once, few, many), or a class if it is expanded.

>TRBV11-2|NA|NA|TRBJ1-1
CASSLGRGITEAFF
TGTGCCAGCAGCTTGGGCAGGGGTATTACTGAAGCTTTCTTT
>TRBV15|TRBD1|NA|TRBJ2-5
CATSTRGGGETQYF
TGTGCCACCAGCACCCGAGGGGGCGGGGAGACCCAGTACTTC
>TRBV14|NA|NA|TRBJ1-2
CASSQAIQGNGYTF
TGTGCCAGCAGCCAAGCCATACAGGGAAATGGCTACACCTTC
>TRBV10-3|TRBD1|many|TRBJ1-2
CAISEFRTGRTDGYTF
TGTGCCATCAGTGAGTTCCGGACAGGGAGGACCGATGGCTACACCTTC
>TRBV10-3|NA|NA|TRBJ2-1
CAISELVGEQFF
TGTGCCATCAGTGAGTTGGTTGGTGAGCAGTTCTTC
>TRBV2|TRBD2|NA|TRBJ2-6
CASSLWTSGSPRRAGANVLTF
TGTGCCAGCAGTTTATGGACTAGCGGGAGCCCCCGGAGGGCTGGGGCCAACGTCCTGACTTTC
>TRBV12-3/TRBV12-4|NA|many|TRBJ2-5
CASMGKTQYF
TGTGCCAGCATGGGAAAGACCCAGTACTTC
>TRBV10-1|NA|NA|TRBJ2-2
CASRGTAGETNTGELFF
TGCGCCAGCAGAGGGACAGCGGGAGAGACGAACACCGGGGAGCTGTTTTTT
>TRBV6-5|NA|few|TRBJ2-5
CASRDGSPLYF
TGTGCCAGCAGGGACGGTTCCCCCCTGTACTTC
>TRBV10-2|NA|few|TRBJ1-2
CASSEPDNQNYGYTF
TGCGCCAGCAGTGAGCCGGACAATCAAAACTATGGCTACACCTTC
>TRBV7-2|NA|NA|TRBJ1-1
CASRLDSNTEAFF
TGTGCCAGCAGGCTAGACAGCAACACTGAAGCTTTCTTT
>TRBV29-1|NA|NA|TRBJ1-1
CSVGRDYGYTEAFF
TGCAGCGTGGGACGGGACTATGGCTACACTGAAGCTTTCTTT
>TRBV7-8|NA|NA|TRBJ2-7
CASSLDGALFYEQYF
TGTGCCAGCAGCTTAGACGGCGCCTTGTTTTACGAGCAGTACTTC
>TRBV19|NA|many|TRBJ1-1
CASSITPNRGKAFF
TGTGCCAGTAGTATCACCCCCAATAGGGGAAAAGCTTTCTTT
>TRBV24-1|TRBD1|few|TRBJ1-5
CATSDAGGDQPQHF
TGTGCCACCAGTGATGCAGGGGGAGATCAGCCCCAGCATTTT
>TRBV10-3|NA|many|TRBJ2-5
CAIRPGEVVKETQYF
TGTGCCATCAGGCCAGGAGAGGTGGTCAAAGAGACCCAGTACTTC
>TRBV20-1|NA|few|TRBJ2-5
CSARTTRGVGETQYF
TGCAGTGCTAGAACTACCCGCGGAGTAGGGGAGACCCAGTACTTC
>TRBV7-3|NA|NA|TRBJ1-2
CASSPYARPAYEEGYYGYTF
TGTGCCAGCAGCCCATACGCGCGGCCAGCCTACGAAGAGGGATACTATGGCTACACCTTC
>TRBV20-1|TRBD1|few|TRBJ1-5
CSACPSGGYSNQPQHF
TGCAGTGCTTGTCCCTCAGGGGGATATAGCAATCAGCCCCAGCATTTT
>TRBV10-3|TRBD1|once|TRBJ1-5
CAISRQGDLGNQPQHF
TGTGCCATCAGCAGACAGGGGGATCTAGGCAATCAGCCCCAGCATTTT
>TRBV3-1|NA|many|TRBJ1-1
CASSQVRGVNTEAFF
TGTGCCAGCAGCCAAGTCAGAGGCGTTAACACTGAAGCTTTCTTT
>TRBV6-6|TRBD2|few|TRBJ2-6
CASNIPSGGRDSGANVLTF
TGTGCCAGCAACATCCCGTCCGGCGGGAGGGACTCTGGGGCCAACGTCCTGACTTTC
>TRBV7-6|NA|NA|TRBJ2-5
CASSLLADKRETQYF
TGTGCCAGCAGCTTATTAGCGGATAAGCGAGAGACCCAGTACTTC
>TRBV2|NA|many|TRBJ2-7
CASRPIRIYEQYF
TGTGCCAGCAGACCGATCAGGATATACGAGCAGTACTTC
>TRBV10-3|TRBD1|NA|TRBJ2-2
CASSSTGGVTGELFF
TGTGCCAGCAGTTCGACAGGGGGGGTTACCGGGGAGCTGTTTTTT
>TRBV6-5|NA|NA|TRBJ2-7
CASSYSGVGEQYF
TGTGCCAGCAGTTATTCGGGAGTCGGGGAGCAGTACTTC
>TRBV11-1|NA|few|TRBJ1-1
CASSLVWETGNTEAFF
TGTGCCAGCAGCTTAGTTTGGGAGACAGGGAACACTGAAGCTTTCTTT
>TRBV10-3|NA|NA|TRBJ2-2
CAISTWDNPNTGELFF
TGTGCCATCAGCACCTGGGACAACCCGAACACCGGGGAGCTGTTTTTT
>TRBV7-2|NA|many|TRBJ2-7
CASRRRTSYEQYF
TGTGCCAGCAGGCGTAGGACATCTTACGAGCAGTACTTC
>TRBV11-2|NA|NA|TRBJ1-1
CASSPGTSSEAFF
TGTGCCAGCAGCCCGGGGACATCTTCTGAAGCTTTCTTT
>TRBV14|NA|many|TRBJ2-7
CASSKTGPSSYEQYF
TGTGCCAGCAGCAAGACGGGCCCGAGCTCCTACGAGCAGTACTTC
>TRBV29-1|TRBD2|many|TRBJ2-7
CSVGTSGSSGEQYF
TGCAGCGTGGGGACTAGCGGGAGTAGCGGCGAGCAGTACTTC
>TRBV10-3|TRBD2|few|TRBJ2-2
CASTQGSQRGSDTGELFF
TGTGCCAGCACCCAAGGGTCTCAGCGGGGGTCGGACACCGGGGAGCTGTTTTTT
>TRBV29-1|NA|many|TRBJ1-2
CSATGTLNYGYTF
TGCAGCGCTACCGGGACACTAAACTATGGCTACACCTTC
>TRBV20-1|NA|many|TRBJ2-7
CSARSPGSVYEQYF
TGCAGTGCTAGATCCCCGGGCTCTGTCTACGAGCAGTACTTC